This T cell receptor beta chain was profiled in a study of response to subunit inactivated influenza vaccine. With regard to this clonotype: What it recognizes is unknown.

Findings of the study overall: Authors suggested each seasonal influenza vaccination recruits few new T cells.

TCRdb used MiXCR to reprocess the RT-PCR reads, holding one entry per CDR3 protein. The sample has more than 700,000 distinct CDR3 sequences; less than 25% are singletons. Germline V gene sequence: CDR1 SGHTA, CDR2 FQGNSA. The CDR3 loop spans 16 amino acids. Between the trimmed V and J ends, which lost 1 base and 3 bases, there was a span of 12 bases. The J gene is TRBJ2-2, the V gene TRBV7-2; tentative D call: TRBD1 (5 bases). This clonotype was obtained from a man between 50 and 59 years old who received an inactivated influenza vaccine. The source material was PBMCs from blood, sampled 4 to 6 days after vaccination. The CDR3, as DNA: TGTGCCAGCAGCTTAGGCGTTTTCAGGGACACCGGGGAGCTGTTTTTT. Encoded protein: CASSLGVFRDTGELFF.